These 14 T cell receptor beta chains were sequenced from one sample in a study of blood T cell repertoires in COVID-19. The repertoire was sequenced with immunoSEQ multiplex PCR; TCRdb's copy has only in-frame clones and lacks some. The table lists tens of thousands of clones, approximately 92% of them singletons, with less than 7.5% in the top ten. The specimen sequenced was peripheral blood. Receptors originate from a man aged 50-59 years with active COVID-19.

In DNA form, the CDR3 reads TGCGCCAGCAGCCCGGGCGCGGACAGGGGGCTATATGGCTACACCTTC. Translating gives CASSPGADRGLYGYTF. J is TRBJ1-2 and V is TRBV5-1; 11 positions agree with TRBD1. Germline V gene sequence: CDR1 SGHRS, CDR2 YFSETQ. CDR3 length: 16 residues. The J segment lost 5 bases and the V segment lost 4 bases, leaving 10 bases of the junction unmatched.

The rearrangement uses TRBV5-4 and TRBJ2-4; D is unresolved. V was trimmed by 4 bases and J by 3 bases, leaving 11 bases between them. Per germline, CDR1 SGHNT and CDR2 YYREEE (reference sequence). This CDR3 is 14 amino acids long. Here the CDR3 DNA reads TGTGCCAGCAGCCCCAACGCAGTCAAAAACATTCAGTACTTC. It encodes CASSPNAVKNIQYF.

This chain connects TRBV14 to TRBJ1-1; D is unresolved. Germline V lookup: CDR1 SGHDN, CDR2 FVKESK. V was pared by 4 bases and J by 5 bases, with 17 bases between. The CDR3 sequence is 15 residues long. The CDR3 DNA reads TGTGCCAGCAGCCGCTTTGGACTGGGTAGAACTGAAGCTTTCTTT. It encodes CASSRFGLGRTEAFF.

The chain couples TRBV5-1 to TRBJ2-4; 12 bases are a match to TRBD2. Per the germline V gene, CDR1 is SGHRS and CDR2 is YFSETQ. The V segment lost 3 bases and the J segment 0 bases; nucleotides outside the gene matches: 7. This CDR3 comprises 18 residues. The CDR3 DNA reads TGCGCCAGCAGCTGCCGACTAGCGGGAGAACTAGCCAAAAACATTCAGTACTTC. It codes for CASSCRLAGELAKNIQYF.

J is TRBJ1-1 and V is TRBV10-3, with D possibly being TRBD1 (5 bases). From germline, CDR1 is ENHRY and CDR2 SYGVKD. Trimming pared 10 bases from V and 3 bases from J, leaving 12 bases between. The CDR3 is 12 residues long. CDR3 coding DNA: TGTGCCACCCAGGGCTCGGACACTGAAGCTTTCTTT. Translated, it gives CATQGSDTEAFF.

This clone showed up just once. This sequence joins TRBV30 and TRBJ2-7, with 7 bases that match TRBD2. V dropped 0 bases and J dropped 2; count of bases not matched to a gene: 7. The germline V gene encodes CDR1 GTSNPN and CDR2 SVGIG (reference sequence). The CDR3 is made up of 15 amino acids. The CDR3 is CAWSVRRREPYEQYF. The CDR3 coding sequence is TGTGCCTGGAGTGTACGGAGGCGGGAGCCCTACGAGCAGTACTTC.

V usage is TRBV19 and J usage is TRBJ2-3; 10 bases agree with TRBD1. The V gene end was trimmed by 10 bases and the J gene end by 2 bases; junction bases not matched to a gene: 3. The CDR3 totals 13 residues. Germline CDR1 LNHDA, CDR2 SQIVND (reference sequence). CDR3 amino acids: CATRQGATDTQYF. The DNA of the CDR3 is TGTGCCACCCGACAGGGGGCCACAGATACGCAGTATTTT.

This chain joins TRBV2 and TRBJ1-2; 10 bases line up with TRBD1. The V gene's germline CDR1 is SNHLY and CDR2 FYNNEI. The junction had 3 bases not matched to a gene; V was cut back by 2 bases and J by 6 bases. The CDR3 has 14 residues. The CDR3 DNA is TGTGCCAGCAGTGAACAAGGACAGGGGGATGGCTACACCTTC. Translating it yields CASSEQGQGDGYTF.

V gene TRBV19 combines with J gene TRBJ2-7, with TRBD1 as a possible D gene (6 bases). The CDR3 extends over 13 amino acids. The germline CDR1 and CDR2 sequences are LNHDA and SQIVND (reference sequence). The V end lost 8 bases, the J end lost 6 bases, and 17 bases lay between the germline ends. CDR3 DNA: TGTGCCAGTTCCTTGACAGGCACGAGCGAGCAGTACTTC. Protein: CASSLTGTSEQYF.

The rearrangement uses TRBV30 and TRBJ2-1, with 9 bases identical to TRBD2. The CDR3 totals 13 residues. Trimming removed 5 bases from V and 4 bases from J; junction bases left unmatched: 3. The germline V gene has CDR1 GTSNPN and CDR2 SVGIG (reference sequence). CDR3 residues: CAWLAGNYNEQFF. CDR3 coding DNA: TGTGCCTGGCTAGCGGGGAATTACAATGAGCAGTTCTTC.

V is TRBV6-1 and J is TRBJ1-5; D is undetermined. With 0 bases removed from V and 2 bases from J, the gap between germline ends came to 8 bases. This CDR3 is built from 15 residues. CDR1 is MNHNS and CDR2 is SASEGT in the germline V gene. CDR3 DNA: TGTGCCAGCAGTGAAGCCTTCGTAGGCAATCAGCCCCAGCATTTT. Its protein is CASSEAFVGNQPQHF.

The chain carries TRBV5-1 and TRBJ2-2; 9 bases agree with TRBD1. After removal of 3 bases from V and 7 bases from J, the junction contained 7 bases not matched to a gene. The CDR3 extends over 15 amino acids. The germline V gene has CDR1 SGHRS and CDR2 YFSETQ. The CDR3 region has the DNA TGCGCCAGCAGCTCCTCGGGACAGGGCCGCGGGGAGCTGTTTTTT. This codes for CASSSSGQGRGELFF. The variable domain in full, with the rest retrieved from reference TRBV5-1 and TRBJ2-2, is KAGVTQTPRYLIKTRGQQVTLSCSPISGHRSVSWYQQTPGQGLQFLFEYFSETQRNKGNFPGRFSGRQFSNSRSEMNVSTLELGDSALYLCASSSSGQGRGELFFGEGSRLTVL.

CDR3 loop: CASRGLADTQYF. Here the CDR3 DNA reads TGTGCCAGCAGGGGACTAGCTGATACGCAGTATTTT. The chain joins TRBV27 to TRBJ2-3; 9 bases are a match to TRBD2. Unmatched junction bases numbered 1, after V lost 6 bases and J lost 6 bases. The CDR3 has 12 residues. Germline V gives CDR1 MNHEY, CDR2 SMNVEV (reference sequence).

V and J are TRBV5-1 and TRBJ2-5; 7 positions agree with TRBD2. V lost 0 bases to trimming and J lost 5 bases; unmatched junction nucleotides: 4. The CDR3 spans 14 residues. Germline values: CDR1 SGHRS, CDR2 YFSETQ. CDR3 sequence reads: CASSLAGREETQYF. As DNA, the CDR3 is TGCGCCAGCAGCTTGGCGGGGAGGGAGGAGACCCAGTACTTC.